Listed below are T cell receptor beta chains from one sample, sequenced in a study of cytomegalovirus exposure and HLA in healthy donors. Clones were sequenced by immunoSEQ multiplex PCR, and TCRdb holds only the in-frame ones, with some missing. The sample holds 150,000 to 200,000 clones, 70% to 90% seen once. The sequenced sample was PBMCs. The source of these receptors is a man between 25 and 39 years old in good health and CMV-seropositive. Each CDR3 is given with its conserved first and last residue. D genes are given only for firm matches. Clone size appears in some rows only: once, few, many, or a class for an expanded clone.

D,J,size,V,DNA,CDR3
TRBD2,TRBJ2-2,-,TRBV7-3,TGTGCCAGCACCCAGACTAGCGGGAAAGGGGAGCTGTTTTTT,CASTQTSGKGELFF
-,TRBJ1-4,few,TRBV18,TGTGCCAGCTCAACTGAATTCGAGCCTAATGAAAAACTGTTTTTT,CASSTEFEPNEKLFF
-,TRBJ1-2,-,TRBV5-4,TGTGCCAGCAGCTTGGACAGGCCTTTATATGGCTACACCTTC,CASSLDRPLYGYTF
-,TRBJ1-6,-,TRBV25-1,TGTGCCAGCAGGGCACAGATGGGTTCACCCCTCCACTTT,CASRAQMGSPLHF
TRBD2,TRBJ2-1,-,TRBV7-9,TGTGCCAGCAGCTTGGCGGGAGCAACGCTTCGGGCCAATGAGCAGTTCTTC,CASSLAGATLRANEQFF
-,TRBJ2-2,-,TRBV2,TGTGCCAGCAGGCCCTCGGTAGTAACCGGGGAGCTGTTTTTT,CASRPSVVTGELFF
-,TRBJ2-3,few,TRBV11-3,TGTGCCAGCAGCTTAGACGGGAGCCAGTATTTT,CASSLDGSQYF
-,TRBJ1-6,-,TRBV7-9,TGTGCCAGCAGCTCTAGCGGGCGCAATCCCTATAATTCACCCCTCCACTTT,CASSSSGRNPYNSPLHF
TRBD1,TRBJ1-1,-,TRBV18,TGTGCCAGCTCACGACAGGGGGCTCGGGACACTGAAGCTTTCTTT,CASSRQGARDTEAFF
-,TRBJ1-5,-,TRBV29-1,TGCAGCGTTGAAGCCCCAAATCAGCCCCAGCATTTT,CSVEAPNQPQHF
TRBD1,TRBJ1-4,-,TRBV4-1,TGTGCCAGCAGCCAAGGACAGGGGTTTGAAAAACTGTTTTTT,CASSQGQGFEKLFF
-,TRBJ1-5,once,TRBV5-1,TGCGCCAGCAGCTTGGTGCGCAGGGAATCCGAAAATAGCAATCAGCCCCAGCATTTT,CASSLVRRESENSNQPQHF
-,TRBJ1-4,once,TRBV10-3,TGTGCCATCAGCGGCAGCGGATGGGAAAAACTGTTTTTT,CAISGSGWEKLFF
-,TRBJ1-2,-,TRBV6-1,TGTGCCAGCAGTGAAGGTCCAACCTTAGGAGGCTATGGCTACACCTTC,CASSEGPTLGGYGYTF
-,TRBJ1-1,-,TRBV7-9,TGTGCCAGCAGCTTAGTAAGGCCGGCGGATGAAGCTTTCTTT,CASSLVRPADEAFF
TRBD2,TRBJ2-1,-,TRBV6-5,TGTGCCAGCAGTTACTCGACTCTGCGCGGGAGGGGAGAGTTCTTC,CASSYSTLRGRGEFF
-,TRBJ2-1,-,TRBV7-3,TGTGCCAGCAGCTTAAGGACAGAGTTATCATCCTACAATGAGCAGTTCTTC,CASSLRTELSSYNEQFF
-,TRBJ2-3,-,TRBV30,TGTGCCCGCTCGCAGGGGAGGGAGGATACGCAGTATTTT,CARSQGREDTQYF
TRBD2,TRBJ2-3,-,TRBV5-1,TGCGCCAGCGTGCGGGAGTATAGCACAGATACGCAGTATTTT,CASVREYSTDTQYF
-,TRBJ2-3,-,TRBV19,TGTGCCAGTAGTATACACATAAACACAGATACGCAGTATTTT,CASSIHINTDTQYF
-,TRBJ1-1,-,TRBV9,TGTGCCAGCAGCGTAAGGGGGAACACTGAAGCTTTCTTT,CASSVRGNTEAFF
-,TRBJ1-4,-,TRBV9,TGTGCCAGCAGCCCAGGGGACCGTGCTAGTGAAAAACTGTTTTTT,CASSPGDRASEKLFF
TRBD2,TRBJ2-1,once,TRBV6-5,TGTGCCAGCAGTACGGCTGGGACTAGTCTTGTGCAGTTCTTC,CASSTAGTSLVQFF
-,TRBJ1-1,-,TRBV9,TGTGCCAGCAGCGTAGCTGGGCAGAACACTGAAGCTTTCTTT,CASSVAGQNTEAFF
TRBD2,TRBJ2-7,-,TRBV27,TGTGCCAGCATGACCGGGAGGACCCACGAGCAGTACTTC,CASMTGRTHEQYF
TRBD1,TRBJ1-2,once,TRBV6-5,TGTGCCAGCAGATCTTCGGGACAGGGGGCGCGTGGCTACACCTTC,CASRSSGQGARGYTF
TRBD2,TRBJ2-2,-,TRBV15,TGTGCCACCAGCAGAGTTGCGGGAGAGGGGCGCGGGGAGCTGTTTTTT,CATSRVAGEGRGELFF
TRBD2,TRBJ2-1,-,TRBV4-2,TGTGCCAGCAGCCAAGATATCCTAGCGGTCCCCTCCTACAATGAGCAGTTCTTC,CASSQDILAVPSYNEQFF
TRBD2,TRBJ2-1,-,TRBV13,TGTGCCAGCAGCCCCCTGACTAGCGGGTCTTACAATGAGCAGTTCTTC,CASSPLTSGSYNEQFF
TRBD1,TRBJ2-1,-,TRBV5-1,TGCGCCAGCAGCACCGATCAGGGGGCGTTCGGTGAGCAGTTCTTC,CASSTDQGAFGEQFF
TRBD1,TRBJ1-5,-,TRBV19,TGTGCCAGTAGTATAGTAGGCAGGGGGAGCAATCAGCCCCAGCATTTT,CASSIVGRGSNQPQHF
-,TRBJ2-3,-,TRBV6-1,TGTGCCAGCAGTGAAGTAGTAGTAGGCACAGATACGCAGTATTTT,CASSEVVVGTDTQYF
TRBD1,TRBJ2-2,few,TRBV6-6,TGTGCCAGCAGTCGGACAGGGGCCGGGGAGCTGTTTTTT,CASSRTGAGELFF
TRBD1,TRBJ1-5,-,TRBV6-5,TGTGCCAGCAGATCGACAGGGGCGCTGCAGCCCCAGCATTTT,CASRSTGALQPQHF
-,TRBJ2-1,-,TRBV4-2,TGTGCCAGCAGCCAAGATAGCGCGGCTACTCTCTACAATGAGCAGTTCTTC,CASSQDSAATLYNEQFF
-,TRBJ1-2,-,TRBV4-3,TGCGCCAGCAGCCAAGTCAGCGGGAGGGCCTCCTATGGCTACACCTTC,CASSQVSGRASYGYTF
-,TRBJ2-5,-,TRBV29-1,TGCAGCGTTGAGAGGGAAGAGACCCAGTACTTC,CSVEREETQYF
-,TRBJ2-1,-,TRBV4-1,TGCGCCAGCAGCCCCCCAGGTTTCAATGAGCAGTTCTTC,CASSPPGFNEQFF
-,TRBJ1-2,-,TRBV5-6,TGTGCCAGCAGCCTAGGACAGTATGGCTACACCTTC,CASSLGQYGYTF
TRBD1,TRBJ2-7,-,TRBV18,TGTGCCAGCTCACCTTTTGGGACAGAGAACGAGCAGTACTTC,CASSPFGTENEQYF
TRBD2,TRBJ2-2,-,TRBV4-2,TGTGCCAGCAGCCCTCGGGGACGGGAGGGCCGGTTGGGGGAGCTGTTTTTT,CASSPRGREGRLGELFF
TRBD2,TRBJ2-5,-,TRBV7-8,TGTGCCAGCAGCTTACTCGGAATTGGCGGGAGGGCCCCCGAGACCCAGTACTTC,CASSLLGIGGRAPETQYF
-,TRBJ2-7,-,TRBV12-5,TGTGCTAGTGGTTTGGTATCCCCGGAGGGGCAGTACTTC,CASGLVSPEGQYF
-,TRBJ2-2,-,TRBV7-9,TGTTCCAGCAGCTTTCCAGGGGCTGATAACACCGGGGAGCTGTTTTTT,CSSSFPGADNTGELFF
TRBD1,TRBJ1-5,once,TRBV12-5,TGTGCTAGTGGTTTTGTTTCCTTTGACAGGGAGTACGTCAATCAGCCCCAGCATTTT,CASGFVSFDREYVNQPQHF
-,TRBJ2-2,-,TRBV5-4,TGTGCCAGCAGCTGGGGGCGGGAGACCGGGGAGCTGTTTTTT,CASSWGRETGELFF
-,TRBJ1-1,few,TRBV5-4,TGTGCCAGCAGCTTAGAAAAGAGAGTGGCTGAAGCTTTCTTT,CASSLEKRVAEAFF
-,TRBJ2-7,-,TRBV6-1,TGTGCCAGCAGTGCCCGTACTGTCTACGAGCAGTACTTC,CASSARTVYEQYF
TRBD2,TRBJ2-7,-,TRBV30,TGTGCCTGGAGGGGCGCGGGAGGTCCCTACGAGCAGTACTTC,CAWRGAGGPYEQYF
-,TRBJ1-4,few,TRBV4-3,TGCGCCAGCAGCCAAGGACAGGCGGCTAATGAAAAACTGTTTTTT,CASSQGQAANEKLFF
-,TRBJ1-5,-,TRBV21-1,TGTGCCAGCAGCAAAGCTGCGGACAGAGTATATAGCAATCAGCCCCAGCATTTT,CASSKAADRVYSNQPQHF
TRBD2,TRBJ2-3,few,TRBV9,TGTGCCAGCAGCGGAGGGACTAGCGGGAGGGGAGATACGCAGTATTTT,CASSGGTSGRGDTQYF
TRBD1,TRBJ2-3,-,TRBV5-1,TGCGCCAGCAGCTTGGCAGGGGGCAGCACAGATACGCAGTATTTT,CASSLAGGSTDTQYF
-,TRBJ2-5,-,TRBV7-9,TGTTCCAGCAGCCCCTTTAGCGGATACTACCAAGAGACCCAGTACTTC,CSSSPFSGYYQETQYF
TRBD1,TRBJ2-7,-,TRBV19,TGTGCCAGTAGATGGGACAGGGTAAATACCTACGAGCAGTACTTC,CASRWDRVNTYEQYF
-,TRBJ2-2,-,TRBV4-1,TGCGCCAGCAGCTATCTTACTAGAAACACCGGGGAGCTGTTTTTT,CASSYLTRNTGELFF
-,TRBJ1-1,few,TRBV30,TGTGCCTGGGGCACACCGAACACTGAAGCTTTCTTT,CAWGTPNTEAFF